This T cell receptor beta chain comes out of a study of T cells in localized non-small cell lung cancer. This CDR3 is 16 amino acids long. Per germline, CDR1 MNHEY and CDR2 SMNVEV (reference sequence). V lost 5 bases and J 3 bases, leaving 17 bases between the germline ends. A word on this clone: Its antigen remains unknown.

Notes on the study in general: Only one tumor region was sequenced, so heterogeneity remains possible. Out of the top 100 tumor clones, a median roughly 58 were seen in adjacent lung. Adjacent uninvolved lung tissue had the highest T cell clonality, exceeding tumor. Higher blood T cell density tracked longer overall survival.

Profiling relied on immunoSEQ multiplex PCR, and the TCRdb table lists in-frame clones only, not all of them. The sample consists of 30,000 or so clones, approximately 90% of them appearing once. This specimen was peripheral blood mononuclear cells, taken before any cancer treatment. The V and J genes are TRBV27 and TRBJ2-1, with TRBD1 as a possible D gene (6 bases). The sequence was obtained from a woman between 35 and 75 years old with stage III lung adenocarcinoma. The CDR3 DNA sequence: TGTGCCAGCAGTCGAAGCGAGACAGGAGGCTACAATGAGCAGTTCTTC. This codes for CASSRSETGGYNEQFF.